What follows is one TCR beta chain and its context. This entry belongs to a study of blood T cell repertoires in COVID-19. Background on the study: The samples span acute and convalescent COVID-19 from the United States, Italy and Spain. T cells, B-cell-depleted T cells, or PBMCs supplied cDNA or gDNA.

Some clones are missing from TCRdb's copy, which holds only in-frame ones; the method was immunoSEQ multiplex PCR. The table lists approximately 210,000 clones, 94% of them singletons. Patients from Seattle were sampled longitudinally, starting during active infection. Between the trimmed V and J ends, which lost 11 bases and 1 base, there was a span of 17 bases. Germline assignment: CDR1 ENHRY and CDR2 SYGVKD. The CDR3 length is 14 residues. Sequencing input: peripheral blood. The rearrangement links TRBV10-3 to TRBJ1-1; a weak D match, TRBD1 (5 bases). This sequence originates from a man aged 25-40 years with COVID-19, enrolled during active disease. The CDR3 DNA is TGTGCCGCCAGGCAGGGAAGGGAGAACACTGAAGCTTTCTTT. This gives the protein CAARQGRENTEAFF.